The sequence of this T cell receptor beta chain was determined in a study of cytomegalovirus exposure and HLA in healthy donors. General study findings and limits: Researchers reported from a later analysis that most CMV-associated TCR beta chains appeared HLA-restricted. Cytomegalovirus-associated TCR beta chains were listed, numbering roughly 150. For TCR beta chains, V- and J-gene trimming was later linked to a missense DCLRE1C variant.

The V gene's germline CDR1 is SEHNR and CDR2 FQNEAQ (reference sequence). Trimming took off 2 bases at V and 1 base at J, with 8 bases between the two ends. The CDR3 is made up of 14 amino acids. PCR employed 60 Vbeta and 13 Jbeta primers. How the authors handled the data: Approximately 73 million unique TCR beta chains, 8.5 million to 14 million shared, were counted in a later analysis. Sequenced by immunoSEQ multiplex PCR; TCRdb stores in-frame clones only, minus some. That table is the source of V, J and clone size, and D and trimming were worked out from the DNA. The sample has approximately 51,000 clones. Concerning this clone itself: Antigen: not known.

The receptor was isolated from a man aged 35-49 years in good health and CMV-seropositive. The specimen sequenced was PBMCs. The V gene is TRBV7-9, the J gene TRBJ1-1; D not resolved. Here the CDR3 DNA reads TGTGCCAGCAGCTTAATCCTGTCGAACACTGAAGCTTTCTTT. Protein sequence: CASSLILSNTEAFF.